The rows below give T cell receptor beta chains drawn from one sample of a study of blood T cell repertoires in COVID-19. Some clones are missing from TCRdb's copy, which holds only in-frame ones; the method was immunoSEQ multiplex PCR. The table records about 150,000 clones, about four fifths of them present only once. Source material: peripheral blood. All receptors come from a man between 60 and 70 years old with acute or convalescent COVID-19. CDR3s include the opening cysteine and the closing phenylalanine or tryptophan. A D gene is named only where the DNA matches it firmly. A row's size may be missing; if present it is once, few, many or a size class.

size: few
J: TRBJ1-1
V: TRBV19
D: TRBD1
DNA: TGTGCCAGTAGTACATCCGGGACAGGGAGCACTGAAGCTTTCTTT
CDR3: CASSTSGTGSTEAFF

size: -
J: TRBJ1-3
V: TRBV6-1
D: TRBD1
DNA: TGTGCCAGCAGTGACGGGACAGGGGGCCCTGGAAACACCATATATTTT
CDR3: CASSDGTGGPGNTIYF

size: few
J: TRBJ2-7
V: TRBV2
D: -
DNA: TGTGCCAGCAGTGAAATAATGGCGGGTCACTACGAGCAGTACTTC
CDR3: CASSEIMAGHYEQYF

size: -
J: TRBJ1-2
V: TRBV12-3/TRBV12-4
D: TRBD1
DNA: TGTGCCAGCAGTCGACAGGGCTATGGCTACACCTTC
CDR3: CASSRQGYGYTF

size: -
J: TRBJ2-7
V: TRBV6-6
D: -
DNA: TGTGCCAGCAGTACAGGCCCCTACGAGCAGTACTTC
CDR3: CASSTGPYEQYF

size: -
J: TRBJ2-3
V: TRBV14
D: -
DNA: TGTGCCAGCAGCCAAGATATGTCAGATACGCAGTATTTT
CDR3: CASSQDMSDTQYF

size: -
J: TRBJ2-2
V: TRBV28
D: -
DNA: TGTGCCAGCAGTACTACACCCTTGGACGGGGAGCTGTTTTTT
CDR3: CASSTTPLDGELFF

size: -
J: TRBJ2-3
V: TRBV9
D: TRBD1
DNA: TGTGCCAGCAGCGTCGGACAGGGGCCAGATACGCAGTATTTT
CDR3: CASSVGQGPDTQYF

size: few
J: TRBJ1-2
V: TRBV12-3/TRBV12-4
D: -
DNA: TGTGCCAGCAGCCTTGGACAGAACTATGGCTACACCTTC
CDR3: CASSLGQNYGYTF

size: -
J: TRBJ2-7
V: TRBV2
D: -
DNA: TGTGCCAGCAGTGAAGAGGTAGGGGCCTACGAGCAGTACTTC
CDR3: CASSEEVGAYEQYF

size: few
J: TRBJ1-3
V: TRBV5-4
D: -
DNA: TGTGCCAGCAGCTTGGAGGGGAACTCTGGAAACACCATATATTTT
CDR3: CASSLEGNSGNTIYF

size: -
J: TRBJ2-7
V: TRBV6-5
D: -
DNA: TGTGCCAGCAGTTACTCGAATTGGGACAACACCTACGAGCAGTACTTC
CDR3: CASSYSNWDNTYEQYF

size: -
J: TRBJ2-1
V: TRBV2
D: TRBD2
DNA: TGTGCCAGCAGTGAAGGGTTAGCGGGAGGGTACAATGAGCAGTTCTTC
CDR3: CASSEGLAGGYNEQFF

size: once
J: TRBJ1-5
V: TRBV6-2/TRBV6-3
D: TRBD1
DNA: TGTGCCAGCAGTTCCCTTCCCGGGACAGGGGATCAGCCCCAGCATTTT
CDR3: CASSSLPGTGDQPQHF

size: -
J: TRBJ2-6
V: TRBV19
D: TRBD1
DNA: TGTGCCAGTACCCGGGGACAGGGGATGTGGGGGGCCAACGTCCTGACTTTC
CDR3: CASTRGQGMWGANVLTF

size: -
J: TRBJ1-4
V: TRBV24-1
D: -
DNA: TGTGCCACCAGTGACGGTGAAAAACTGTTTTTT
CDR3: CATSDGEKLFF

size: -
J: TRBJ1-2
V: TRBV5-1
D: -
DNA: TGCGCCAGCAGCTCTGACAGCAGGGGTAACTATGGCTACACCTTC
CDR3: CASSSDSRGNYGYTF

size: -
J: TRBJ1-1
V: TRBV3-1/TRBV3-2
D: -
DNA: TGTGCCAGCAGCCAAGAGGTCCACTCCGCGAACACTGAAGCTTTCTTT
CDR3: CASSQEVHSANTEAFF

size: -
J: TRBJ2-7
V: TRBV3-1/TRBV3-2
D: TRBD1
DNA: TGTGCCAGCAGCCACCGGGACAGGGTAAACCAGTACTTC
CDR3: CASSHRDRVNQYF

size: -
J: TRBJ1-1
V: TRBV6-5
D: -
DNA: TGTGCCAGCACTTCAGGGATCCAAAACACTGAAGCTTTCTTT
CDR3: CASTSGIQNTEAFF

size: -
J: TRBJ2-1
V: TRBV3-1/TRBV3-2
D: -
DNA: TGTGCCAGCAGCCAAGACGGGAATGTGTACAATGAGCAGTTCTTC
CDR3: CASSQDGNVYNEQFF

size: -
J: TRBJ1-2
V: TRBV5-6
D: -
DNA: TGTGCCAGCAGCTTGTTGTCAGGGGAAAACACCTTC
CDR3: CASSLLSGENTF

size: -
J: TRBJ1-3
V: TRBV7-8
D: -
DNA: TGTGCCAGCAGCCCCGGGGGGGGTCCCTCTGGAAACACCATATATTTT
CDR3: CASSPGGGPSGNTIYF

size: -
J: TRBJ2-2
V: TRBV5-1
D: -
DNA: TGCGCCAGCAGCAGAAGCGACAGGAACACCGGGGAGCTGTTTTTT
CDR3: CASSRSDRNTGELFF

size: -
J: TRBJ1-2
V: TRBV5-4
D: TRBD1
DNA: TGTGCCAGCAGCCCAGAAACCTACAGGGGACATGGCTACACCTTC
CDR3: CASSPETYRGHGYTF

size: -
J: TRBJ2-3
V: TRBV11-2
D: TRBD2
DNA: TGTGCCAGCAGTTACAGCGGGAGCCACACAGATACGCAGTATTTT
CDR3: CASSYSGSHTDTQYF

size: -
J: TRBJ2-1
V: TRBV10-3
D: TRBD2
DNA: TGTGCCATCAGTGAGGAACTAGCGGGGAACAATGAGCAGTTCTTC
CDR3: CAISEELAGNNEQFF

size: once
J: TRBJ2-2
V: TRBV3-1/TRBV3-2
D: TRBD2
DNA: TGTGCCAGCAGCCGGCCGGGAGGGGCCGGGTCCGGGGAGCTGTTTTTT
CDR3: CASSRPGGAGSGELFF

size: -
J: TRBJ2-3
V: TRBV3-1/TRBV3-2
D: -
DNA: TGTGCCAGCAGCCTGTCCGGGAGTAACACAGATACGCAGTATTTT
CDR3: CASSLSGSNTDTQYF

size: -
J: TRBJ2-3
V: TRBV28
D: -
DNA: TGTGCCAGCAGTTTATCCCCGGGACTCGATACGCAGTATTTT
CDR3: CASSLSPGLDTQYF

size: -
J: TRBJ1-5
V: TRBV2
D: -
DNA: TGTGCCAGCAGCCTACCAAGCAATCAGCCCCAGCATTTT
CDR3: CASSLPSNQPQHF

size: -
J: TRBJ2-2
V: TRBV5-1
D: TRBD2
DNA: TGCGCCAGCAGCTTGCGACTAGCCAGCACCGGGGAGCTGTTTTTT
CDR3: CASSLRLASTGELFF

size: -
J: TRBJ2-3
V: TRBV29-1
D: -
DNA: TGCAGCGTTGCAGCGGAGACATCTGTTGATACGCAGTATTTT
CDR3: CSVAAETSVDTQYF

size: -
J: TRBJ1-1
V: TRBV6-5
D: TRBD1
DNA: TGTGCCAGCAGTTACTCAGGGACAGGGGGTGAAGCTTTCTTT
CDR3: CASSYSGTGGEAFF

size: few
J: TRBJ1-5
V: TRBV2
D: -
DNA: TGTGCCAGCAGTGCCACAAGTAGCAATCAGCCCCAGCATTTT
CDR3: CASSATSSNQPQHF

size: -
J: TRBJ2-3
V: TRBV11-2
D: TRBD2
DNA: TGTGCCAGCAGCTTAGGTACCTTGGGAGGGCGCACAGATACGCAGTATTTT
CDR3: CASSLGTLGGRTDTQYF

size: -
J: TRBJ1-5
V: TRBV27
D: TRBD1
DNA: TGTGCCAGCAGTGTCGACAGGGGGAATCAGCCCCAGCATTTT
CDR3: CASSVDRGNQPQHF

size: -
J: TRBJ2-1
V: TRBV28
D: TRBD1
DNA: TGTGCCAGCAGTCCGGGGACAGGGGTTTTGAATGAGCAGTTCTTC
CDR3: CASSPGTGVLNEQFF

size: -
J: TRBJ1-2
V: TRBV6-5
D: -
DNA: TGTGCCAGCAGTTACACTAGACAGGCCCTTACGGGCTACACCTTC
CDR3: CASSYTRQALTGYTF

size: -
J: TRBJ1-2
V: TRBV7-2
D: -
DNA: TGTGCCAGCAGCTTAGAGGGACTATCAGGGGGCTACACCTTC
CDR3: CASSLEGLSGGYTF

size: -
J: TRBJ2-2
V: TRBV6-6
D: -
DNA: TGTGCCAGCAGTCTTGCCCAAAGGGCGGGCGGCACCGGGGAGCTGTTTTTT
CDR3: CASSLAQRAGGTGELFF

size: -
J: TRBJ2-7
V: TRBV5-1
D: -
DNA: TGCGCCAGCAGCTCCAACTACGAGCAGTACTTC
CDR3: CASSSNYEQYF

size: -
J: TRBJ2-3
V: TRBV5-1
D: -
DNA: TGCGCCAGCAGCTTGTCGGGGGAGACAGATACGCAGTATTTT
CDR3: CASSLSGETDTQYF

size: -
J: TRBJ2-3
V: TRBV7-9
D: -
DNA: TGTGCCAGCAGCTTAGCGGGGGCCTTCACAGATACGCAGTATTTT
CDR3: CASSLAGAFTDTQYF

size: few
J: TRBJ1-2
V: TRBV7-9
D: TRBD1
DNA: TGTGCCAGCAGCTCCATGGTACAGGGGGCGGGAAATGGCTACACCTTC
CDR3: CASSSMVQGAGNGYTF

size: few
J: TRBJ2-3
V: TRBV4-1
D: -
DNA: TGCGCCAGCAGCCAAGATACAAATACGCAGTATTTT
CDR3: CASSQDTNTQYF